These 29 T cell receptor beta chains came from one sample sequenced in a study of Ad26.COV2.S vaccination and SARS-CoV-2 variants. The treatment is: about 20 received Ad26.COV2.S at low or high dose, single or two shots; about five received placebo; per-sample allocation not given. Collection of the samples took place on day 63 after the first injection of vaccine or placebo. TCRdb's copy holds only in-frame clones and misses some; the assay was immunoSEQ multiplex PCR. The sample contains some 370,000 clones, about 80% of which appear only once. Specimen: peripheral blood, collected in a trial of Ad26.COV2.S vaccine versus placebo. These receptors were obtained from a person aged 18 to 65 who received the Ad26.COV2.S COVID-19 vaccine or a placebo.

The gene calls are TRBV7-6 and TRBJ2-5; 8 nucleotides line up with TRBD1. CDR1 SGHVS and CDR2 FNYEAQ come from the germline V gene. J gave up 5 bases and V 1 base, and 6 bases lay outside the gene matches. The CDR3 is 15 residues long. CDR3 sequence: CASSLGQGLRETQYF. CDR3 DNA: TGTGCCAGCAGCTTAGGACAGGGGCTGCGGGAGACCCAGTACTTC.

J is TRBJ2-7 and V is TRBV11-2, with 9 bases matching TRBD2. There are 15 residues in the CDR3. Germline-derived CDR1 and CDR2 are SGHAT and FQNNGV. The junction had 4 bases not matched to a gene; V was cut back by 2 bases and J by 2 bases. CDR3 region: CASSLSAGGPYEQYF. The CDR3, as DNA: TGTGCCAGCAGCTTAAGCGCGGGGGGGCCCTACGAGCAGTACTTC.

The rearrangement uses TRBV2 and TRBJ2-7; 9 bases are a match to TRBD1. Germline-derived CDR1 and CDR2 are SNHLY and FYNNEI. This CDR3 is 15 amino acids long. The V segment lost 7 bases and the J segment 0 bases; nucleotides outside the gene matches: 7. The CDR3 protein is CASKIGTGISYEQYF. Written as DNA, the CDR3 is TGTGCCAGCAAAATCGGGACAGGGATCTCCTACGAGCAGTACTTC.

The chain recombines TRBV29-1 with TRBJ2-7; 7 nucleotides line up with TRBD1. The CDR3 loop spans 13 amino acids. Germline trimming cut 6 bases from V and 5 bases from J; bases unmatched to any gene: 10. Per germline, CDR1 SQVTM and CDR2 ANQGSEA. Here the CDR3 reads CSVATGNLDEQYF. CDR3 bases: TGCAGCGTCGCGACAGGGAATCTCGACGAGCAGTACTTC.

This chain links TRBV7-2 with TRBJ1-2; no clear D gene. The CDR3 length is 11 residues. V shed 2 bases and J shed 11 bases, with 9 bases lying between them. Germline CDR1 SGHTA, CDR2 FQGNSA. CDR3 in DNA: TGTGCCAGCAGCTTACTGGAAACTTACACCTTC. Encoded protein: CASSLLETYTF. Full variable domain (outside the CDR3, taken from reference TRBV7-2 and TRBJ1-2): GAGVSQSPSNKVTEKGKDVELRCDPISGHTALYWYRQSLGQGLEFLIYFQGNSAPDKSGLPSDRFSAERTGGSVSTLTIQRTQQEDSAVYLCASSLLETYTFGSGTRLTVV.

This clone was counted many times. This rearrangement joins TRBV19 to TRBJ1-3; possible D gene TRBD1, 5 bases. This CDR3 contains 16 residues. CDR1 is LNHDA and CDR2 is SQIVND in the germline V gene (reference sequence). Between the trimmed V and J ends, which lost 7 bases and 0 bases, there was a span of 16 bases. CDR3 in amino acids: CASKDWGTSSGNTIYF. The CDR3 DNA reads TGTGCCAGTAAGGATTGGGGGACGAGCTCTGGAAACACCATATATTTT. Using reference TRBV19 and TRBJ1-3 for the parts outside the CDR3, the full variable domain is DGGITQSPKYLFRKEGQNVTLSCEQNLNHDAMYWYRQDPGQGLRLIYYSQIVNDFQKGDIAEGYSVSREKKESFPLTVTSAQKNPTAFYLCASKDWGTSSGNTIYFGEGSWLTVV.

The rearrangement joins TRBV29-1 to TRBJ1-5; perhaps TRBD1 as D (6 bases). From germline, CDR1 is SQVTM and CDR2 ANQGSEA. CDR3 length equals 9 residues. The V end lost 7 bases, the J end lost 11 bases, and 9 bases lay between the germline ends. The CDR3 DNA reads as TGCAGCGAGGGGGTTTCCCAGCATTTT. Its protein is CSEGVSQHF.

The CDR3, as DNA: TGCGCCAGCAGCCAAGTTAGAGCGGGGGGTCCCAGGAGCAATGAGCAGTTCTTC. Protein product: CASSQVRAGGPRSNEQFF. The chain employs TRBV4-1 and TRBJ2-1, with TRBD2 identical over 9 bases. J was trimmed by 6 bases and V by 1 base; bases with no gene match: 13. The CDR3 is made up of 18 amino acids. Germline CDR1 and CDR2: MGHRA and YSYEKL.

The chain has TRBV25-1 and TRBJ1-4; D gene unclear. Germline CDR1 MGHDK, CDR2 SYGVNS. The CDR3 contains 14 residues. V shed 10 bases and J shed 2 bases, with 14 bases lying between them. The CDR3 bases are TGTGCCAACCCATCGGGGTGGACTAATGAAAAACTGTTTTTT. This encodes CANPSGWTNEKLFF. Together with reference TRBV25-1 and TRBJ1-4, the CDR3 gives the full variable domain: EADIYQTPRYLVIGTGKKITLECSQTMGHDKMYWYQQDPGMELHLIHYSYGVNSTEKGDLSSESTVSRIRTEHFPLTLESARPSHTSQYLCANPSGWTNEKLFFGSGTQLSVL.

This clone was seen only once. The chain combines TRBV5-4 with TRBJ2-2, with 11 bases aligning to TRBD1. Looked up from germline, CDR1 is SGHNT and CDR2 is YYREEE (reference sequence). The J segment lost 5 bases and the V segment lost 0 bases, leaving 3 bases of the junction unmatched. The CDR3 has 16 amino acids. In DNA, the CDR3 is TGTGCCAGCAGCTTGGGCGGACAGGGGGCGACCGGGGAGCTGTTTTTT. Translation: CASSLGGQGATGELFF.

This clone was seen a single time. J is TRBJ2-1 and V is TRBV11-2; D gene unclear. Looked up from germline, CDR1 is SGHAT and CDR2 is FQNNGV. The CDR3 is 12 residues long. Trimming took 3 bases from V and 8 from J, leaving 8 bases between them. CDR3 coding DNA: TGTGCCAGCAGCTTGCCAAGACATGAGCAGTTCTTC. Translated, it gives CASSLPRHEQFF.

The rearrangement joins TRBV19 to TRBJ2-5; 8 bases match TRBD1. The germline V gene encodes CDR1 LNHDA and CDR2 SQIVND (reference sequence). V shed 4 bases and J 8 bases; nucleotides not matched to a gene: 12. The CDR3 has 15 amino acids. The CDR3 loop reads CASSTTGQGLSTQYF. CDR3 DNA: TGTGCCAGTAGTACAACAGGACAGGGTTTAAGCACCCAGTACTTC.

The CDR3 sequence: CASSVRITSEAFF. Written as DNA, the CDR3 is TGCGCCAGCAGTGTGCGAATCACCAGTGAAGCTTTCTTT. V and J are TRBV10-1 and TRBJ1-1, with D uncertain. This CDR3 is 13 amino acids long. V was trimmed by 4 bases and J by 7 bases, leaving 13 bases between them. Germline CDR1 is WNHNN and CDR2 is SYGVQD (reference sequence).

In DNA, the CDR3 is TGTGCCAGCAGCCAAGCCGTAGGGCCAGCACTGAACACTGAAGCTTTCTTT. Its protein is CASSQAVGPALNTEAFF. This rearrangement joins TRBV3-1 (or the pseudogene TRBV3-2) to TRBJ1-1; D is undetermined. V lost 1 base and J 0 bases, leaving 15 bases between the germline ends. The CDR3 has 17 residues. Germline CDR1 LGHDT, CDR2 YNNKEL (reference sequence).

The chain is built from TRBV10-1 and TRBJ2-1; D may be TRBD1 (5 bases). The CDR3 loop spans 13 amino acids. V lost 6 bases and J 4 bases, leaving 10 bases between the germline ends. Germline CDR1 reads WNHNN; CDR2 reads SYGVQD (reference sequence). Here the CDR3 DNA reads TGCGCCAGCAGCGATGACAGTTACAATGAGCAGTTCTTC. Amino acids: CASSDDSYNEQFF.

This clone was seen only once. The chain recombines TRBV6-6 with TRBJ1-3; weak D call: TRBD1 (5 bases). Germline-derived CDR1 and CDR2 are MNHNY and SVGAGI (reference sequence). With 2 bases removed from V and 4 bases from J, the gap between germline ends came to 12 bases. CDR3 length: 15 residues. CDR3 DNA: TGTGCCAGCAGTTACCGGGGACCGAGAGGAAACACCATATATTTT. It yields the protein CASSYRGPRGNTIYF.

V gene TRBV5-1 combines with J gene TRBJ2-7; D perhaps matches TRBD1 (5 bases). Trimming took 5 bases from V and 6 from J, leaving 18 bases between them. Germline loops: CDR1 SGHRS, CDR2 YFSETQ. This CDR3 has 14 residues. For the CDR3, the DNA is TGCGCCAGCAGACATGGCGCAGGGTCCCCCGAGCAGTACTTC. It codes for CASRHGAGSPEQYF.

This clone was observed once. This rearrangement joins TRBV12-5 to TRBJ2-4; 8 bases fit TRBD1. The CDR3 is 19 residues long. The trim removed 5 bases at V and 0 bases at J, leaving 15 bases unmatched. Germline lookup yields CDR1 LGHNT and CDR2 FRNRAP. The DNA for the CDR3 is TGTGCTAGTGGTACTACAGCCGTTGGGACAGGACTAGCCAAAAACATTCAGTACTTC. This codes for CASGTTAVGTGLAKNIQYF.

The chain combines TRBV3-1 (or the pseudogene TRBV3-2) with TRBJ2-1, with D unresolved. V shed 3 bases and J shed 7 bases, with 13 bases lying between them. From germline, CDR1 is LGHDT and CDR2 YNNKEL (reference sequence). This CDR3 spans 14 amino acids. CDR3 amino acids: CASSHPLDGNEQFF. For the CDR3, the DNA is TGTGCCAGCAGCCATCCTTTAGATGGAAATGAGCAGTTCTTC.

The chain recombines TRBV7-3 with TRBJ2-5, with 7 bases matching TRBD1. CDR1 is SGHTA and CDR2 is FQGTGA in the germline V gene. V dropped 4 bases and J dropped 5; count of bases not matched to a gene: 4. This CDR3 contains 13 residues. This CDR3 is CASSSDRRETQYF. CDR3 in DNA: TGTGCCAGCAGCTCGGACAGGCGGGAGACCCAGTACTTC.

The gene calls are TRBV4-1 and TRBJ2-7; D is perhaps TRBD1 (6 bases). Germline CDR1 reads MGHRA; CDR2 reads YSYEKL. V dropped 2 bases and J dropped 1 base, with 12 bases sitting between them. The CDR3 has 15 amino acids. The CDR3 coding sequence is TGCGCCAGCAGCCAACCCCCCCAGGGGTCCTACGAGCAGTACTTC. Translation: CASSQPPQGSYEQYF.

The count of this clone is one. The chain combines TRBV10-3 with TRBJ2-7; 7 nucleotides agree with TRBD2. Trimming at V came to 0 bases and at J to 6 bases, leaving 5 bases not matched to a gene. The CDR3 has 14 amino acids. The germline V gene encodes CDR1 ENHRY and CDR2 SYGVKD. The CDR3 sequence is CAISESGGMGEQYF. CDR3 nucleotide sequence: TGTGCCATCAGTGAGTCGGGGGGGATGGGCGAGCAGTACTTC.

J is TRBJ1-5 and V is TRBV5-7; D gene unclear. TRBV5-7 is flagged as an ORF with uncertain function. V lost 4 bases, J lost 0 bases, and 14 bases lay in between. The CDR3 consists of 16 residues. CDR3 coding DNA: TGTGCCAGCAGCGGCGGAGGTCGGAGTAGCAATCAGCCCCAGCATTTT. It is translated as CASSGGGRSSNQPQHF.

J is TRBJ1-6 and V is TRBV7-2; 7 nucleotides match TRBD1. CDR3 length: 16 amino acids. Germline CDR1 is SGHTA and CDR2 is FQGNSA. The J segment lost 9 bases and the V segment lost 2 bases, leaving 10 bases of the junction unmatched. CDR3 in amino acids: CASSLIPQGVGSPLHF. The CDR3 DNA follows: TGTGCCAGCAGCTTAATCCCCCAGGGGGTAGGTTCACCCCTCCACTTT.

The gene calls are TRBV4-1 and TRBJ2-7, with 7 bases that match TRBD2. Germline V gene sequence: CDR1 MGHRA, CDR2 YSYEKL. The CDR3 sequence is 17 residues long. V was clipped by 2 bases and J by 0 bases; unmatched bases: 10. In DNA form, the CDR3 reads TGCGCCAGCAGCCAACATCTTGCGCGGGGGAGCTCCTACGAGCAGTACTTC. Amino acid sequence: CASSQHLARGSSYEQYF.

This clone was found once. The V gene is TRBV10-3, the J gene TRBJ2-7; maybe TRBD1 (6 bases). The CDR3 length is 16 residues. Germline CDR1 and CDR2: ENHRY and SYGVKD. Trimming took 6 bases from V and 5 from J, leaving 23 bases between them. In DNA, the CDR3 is TGTGCCATCAGGGACACGGGTAGGGGGTCAGTACACGAGCAGTACTTC. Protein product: CAIRDTGRGSVHEQYF.

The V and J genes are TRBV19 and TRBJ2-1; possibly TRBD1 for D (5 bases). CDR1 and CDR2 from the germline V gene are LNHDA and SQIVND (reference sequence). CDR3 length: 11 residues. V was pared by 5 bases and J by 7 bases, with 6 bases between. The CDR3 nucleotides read TGTGCCAGTAGTGGGGCGAATGAGCAGTTCTTC. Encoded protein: CASSGANEQFF.

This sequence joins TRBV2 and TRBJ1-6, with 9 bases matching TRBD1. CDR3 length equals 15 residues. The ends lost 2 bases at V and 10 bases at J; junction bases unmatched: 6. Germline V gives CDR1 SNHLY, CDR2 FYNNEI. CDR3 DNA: TGTGCCAGCAGTGAAATCGGGACAGGGCTATCACCCCTCCACTTT. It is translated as CASSEIGTGLSPLHF.

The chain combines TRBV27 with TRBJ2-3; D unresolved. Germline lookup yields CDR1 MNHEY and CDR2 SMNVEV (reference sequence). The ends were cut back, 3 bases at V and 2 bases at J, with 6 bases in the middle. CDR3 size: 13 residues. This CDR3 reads CASSLNPTDTQYF. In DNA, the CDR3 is TGTGCCAGCAGTTTGAACCCCACAGATACGCAGTATTTT.